Below, one T cell receptor beta chain is given with its context. What it binds is not known. The sample belongs to a study of shared clonotypes between healthy human individuals. Looking at the study overall: Per donor, three plates held CD4 naive cells, three held CD4 memory, two held CD8 naive and one held CD8 memory. Notes on the study in general: In several donors, around 4.5% of naive CD4 clonotypes appeared in common. Across subsets, estimated richness was generally greater for naive than for memory populations.

Trimming took off 4 bases at V and 5 bases at J, with 18 bases between the two ends. The CDR3 runs 15 residues. Germline V gives CDR1 SGHRS, CDR2 YFSETQ. In the original analysis: As immunoSEQ supplied junction-only sequences (without quality scores), filtering differed. Assay used: immunoSEQ multiplex PCR; TCRdb lists only in-frame clones, some missing. V and J calls and clone size follow that table, whereas D and trimming were derived from the DNA. The sample has over a million clones; more than 65% are singletons. This TCR was recovered from a man aged 18 to 29 in good health. The sample was memory CD4+ T cells sorted from blood. Sample subset: CD45RA-negative fraction. The rearrangement links TRBV5-1 to TRBJ2-5; perhaps D is TRBD1 or TRBD2 (6 bases each). The CDR3 coding sequence is TGCGCCAGCAGCGGCGGGACAAACACAGGGGAGACCCAGTACTTC. Translating it yields CASSGGTNTGETQYF. Looking up the rest from reference TRBV5-1 and TRBJ2-5 gives the full variable domain: KAGVTQTPRYLIKTRGQQVTLSCSPISGHRSVSWYQQTPGQGLQFLFEYFSETQRNKGNFPGRFSGRQFSNSRSEMNVSTLELGDSALYLCASSGGTNTGETQYFGPGTRLLVL.